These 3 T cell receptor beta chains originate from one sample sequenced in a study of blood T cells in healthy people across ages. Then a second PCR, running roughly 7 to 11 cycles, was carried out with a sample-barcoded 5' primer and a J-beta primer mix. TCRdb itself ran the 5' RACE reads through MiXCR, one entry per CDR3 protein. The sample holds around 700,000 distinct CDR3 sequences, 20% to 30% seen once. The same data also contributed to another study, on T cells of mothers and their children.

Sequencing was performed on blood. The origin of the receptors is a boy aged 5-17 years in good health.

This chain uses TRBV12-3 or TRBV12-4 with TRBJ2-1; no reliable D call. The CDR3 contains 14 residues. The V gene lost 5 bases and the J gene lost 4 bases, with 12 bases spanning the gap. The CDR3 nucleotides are TGTGCCAGCAGTCTCACGTCGGATTACAATGAGCAGTTCTTC. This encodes CASSLTSDYNEQFF.

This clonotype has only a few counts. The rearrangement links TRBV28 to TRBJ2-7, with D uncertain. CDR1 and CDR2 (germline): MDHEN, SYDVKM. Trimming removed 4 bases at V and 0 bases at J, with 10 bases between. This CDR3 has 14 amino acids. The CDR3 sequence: CASSSWAVSYEQYF. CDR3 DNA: TGTGCCAGCAGTTCTTGGGCGGTCTCCTACGAGCAGTACTTC.

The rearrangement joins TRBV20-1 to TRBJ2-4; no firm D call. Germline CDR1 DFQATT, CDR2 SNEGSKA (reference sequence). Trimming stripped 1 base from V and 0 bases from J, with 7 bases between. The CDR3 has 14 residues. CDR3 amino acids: CSARVSLAKNIQYF. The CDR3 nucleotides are TGCAGTGCTAGAGTTAGTCTAGCCAAAAACATTCAGTACTTC.